This TCR beta chain is from a study of cytomegalovirus exposure and HLA in healthy donors. Turning to the study itself: There were approximately 81 million unique TCRs (from HLA-typed donors) in an early data release.

Though probably carrying unrecorded immune exposures, donors were nominally healthy at sampling. Germline V CDR1 and CDR2: LNHDA, SQIVND (reference sequence). Between the trimmed V and J ends, which lost 6 bases and 6 bases, there was a span of 15 bases. This CDR3 region has 14 residues. The study's findings and limits: Earlier analysis yielded a pattern in which most TCR beta V segments were productive about 90% or about 30% of the time. Sequencing depth across donors, presence/absence analyses assumed, was roughly uniform.

Points on this clone: Its specificity is not known.

Researchers ran the PCR with 60 Vbeta and 13 Jbeta primers. Assay used: immunoSEQ multiplex PCR; TCRdb lists only in-frame clones, some missing. This table holds 120,000 or so clones, 72% found once. The V gene is TRBV19, the J gene TRBJ1-5; the D gene is possibly TRBD1 (5 bases). Sequenced input: PBMCs. The clonotype comes from a man aged 25 to 40 in good health and CMV-seronegative. In DNA, the CDR3 is TGTGCCAGTAGGCAGCATGGGGGGGGTCAGCCCCAGCATTTT. The encoded protein is CASRQHGGGQPQHF.